The clone carrying this TCR beta chain has ten or more counts. This entry comes from a study of T cells in Graves' hyperthyroidism and ophthalmopathy. The investigators amplified TCR beta CDR3 regions from RNA transcripts. With the HTBI primer set, the TCR CDR3 went through a first round of RT-PCR. Via MiXCR, TCRdb re-called the multiplex PCR reads, giving one row per CDR3 protein. The sample consists of more than 300,000 distinct CDR3 sequences, around 13% of them appearing once. Germline assignment: CDR1 DFQATT and CDR2 SNEGSKA (reference sequence). V was clipped by 5 bases and J by 0 bases, with 17 bases between them. This CDR3 has 16 residues.

Sequenced material: blood. The chain joins TRBV20-1 to TRBJ2-4, with D possibly called TRBD1 or TRBD2 (5 bases each). The sequence was obtained from an older woman with Graves' hyperthyroidism. The CDR3 DNA follows: TGCAGTGCTCCACGATCTAGCCAGGGAGCCAAAAACATTCAGTACTTC. It encodes CSAPRSSQGAKNIQYF.